This TCR beta chain was obtained from a study of OX40 agonist ivuxolimab in advanced cancers. Background on the study: The dose of intravenous ivuxolimab that patients received every 2 weeks ranged from 0.01 to 10 mg/kg.

This clone was picked up one time. TCRdb's copy holds only in-frame clones and misses some; the assay was immunoSEQ multiplex PCR. The table shows roughly 76,000 clones, with approximately 84% occurring only once. V gave up 2 bases and J gave up 0 bases, with 8 bases separating them. This CDR3 spans 14 amino acids. Germline V CDR1 and CDR2: SGHDT, YYEEEE. The rearrangement links TRBV5-6 to TRBJ1-1; D ambiguous. Sequenced here: CD4+ or CD8+ T cells sorted from blood, sampled in a trial of the OX40 agonist ivuxolimab. The sequence was collected from an adult with an advanced solid tumor such as melanoma, head and neck, liver or kidney cancer. The DNA for the CDR3 is TGTGCCAGCAGCTTAGGCCGGCTGAACACTGAAGCTTTCTTT. Translated, it gives CASSLGRLNTEAFF.